This TCR beta chain was sequenced in a study of a mutant IDH1 vaccine in newly diagnosed glioma. Study-level information: Eight vaccinations were given in weeks 1, 3, 5, 7, 11, 15, 19 and 23. Initiation of the vaccine course occurred 4-6 weeks after radiotherapy alone, or alongside temozolomide cycles. A roughly 62% male, around 38% female split and a mean age of roughly 37 years characterized treated patients.

Comment on this clone: Its matching antigen is unknown.

Stated time point: week 23, last vaccination. Vaccine doses each comprised 300 ug of mutant IDH1 20-mer peptide, with topical imiquimod. CDR3 length equals 15 residues. The germline V gene has CDR1 GTSNPN and CDR2 SVGIG (reference sequence). V lost 1 base and J 7 bases, leaving 17 bases between the germline ends. Method: immunoSEQ multiplex PCR; TCRdb's copy keeps in-frame clones and lacks some. The sample has about 41,000 clones; about 78% are singletons. This specimen was PBMCs, taken from a glioma patient whose treatment included an IDH1 peptide vaccine. V and J are TRBV30 and TRBJ1-5; D gene unclear. The sequence derives from a woman in her forties with glioma. Some clones in this sample may be carry-over from other donors' samples. CDR3 in amino acids: CAWSAQAAGRQPQHF. The DNA of the CDR3 is TGTGCCTGGAGTGCTCAAGCCGCCGGGAGACAGCCCCAGCATTTT.